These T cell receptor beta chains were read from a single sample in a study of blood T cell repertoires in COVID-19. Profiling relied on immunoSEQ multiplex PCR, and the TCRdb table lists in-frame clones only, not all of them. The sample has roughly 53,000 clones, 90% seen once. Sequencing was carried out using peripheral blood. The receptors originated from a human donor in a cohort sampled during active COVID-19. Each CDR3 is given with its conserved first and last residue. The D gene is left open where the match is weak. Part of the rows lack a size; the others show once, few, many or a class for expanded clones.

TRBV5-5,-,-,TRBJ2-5,TGTGCCAGCAGCTTTGGGGGGAGAGAGACCCAGTACTTC,CASSFGGRETQYF
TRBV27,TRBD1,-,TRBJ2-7,TGTGCCAGCAGCCCCGGGACAGGGAACTACGGGCAGTACTTC,CASSPGTGNYGQYF
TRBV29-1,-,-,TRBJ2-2,TGCAGCGTGGCACTTGACAGCTACGGGCATGGCGGGGAGCTGTTTTTT,CSVALDSYGHGGELFF
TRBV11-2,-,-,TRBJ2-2,TGTGCCAGCAGCTTATGGCGGGGCGGGCCCGGGGAGCTGTTTTTT,CASSLWRGGPGELFF
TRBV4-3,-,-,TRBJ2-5,TGCGCCAGCAGCCAAGAGCGGGGTTTGAAGACCCAGTACTTC,CASSQERGLKTQYF
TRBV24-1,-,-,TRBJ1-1,TGTGCCACCAGTGATGCCGGGGAGAACACTGAAGCTTTCTTT,CATSDAGENTEAFF
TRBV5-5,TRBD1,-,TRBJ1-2,TGTGCCAGCAGCCGGGACAGGGGGCTAGGTGGCTACACCTTC,CASSRDRGLGGYTF
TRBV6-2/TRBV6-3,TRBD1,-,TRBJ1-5,TGTGCCAGCAGTCCCCGGACAGGATATCAGCCCCAGCATTTT,CASSPRTGYQPQHF
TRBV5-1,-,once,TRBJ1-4,TGCGCCAGCCGGGGTGCAACTAATGAAAAACTGTTTTTT,CASRGATNEKLFF
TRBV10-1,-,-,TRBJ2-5,TGCGCCAGCAGCCTTGGACTCATGGAGACCCAGTACTTC,CASSLGLMETQYF
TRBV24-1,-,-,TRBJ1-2,TGTGCCACCAGTGATTTACAGGAACGTGGCTACACCTTC,CATSDLQERGYTF
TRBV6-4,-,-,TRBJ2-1,TGTGCCAGCAGTGCGACGGGAACCTACAATGAGCAGTTCTTC,CASSATGTYNEQFF
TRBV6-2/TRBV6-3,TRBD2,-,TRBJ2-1,TGTGCCAGCAGTTCTAGCGGATCCTACAATGAGCAGTTCTTC,CASSSSGSYNEQFF
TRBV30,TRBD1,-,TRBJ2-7,TGTGCCTGGGGGGACAGCGTTTACGAGCAGTACTTC,CAWGDSVYEQYF
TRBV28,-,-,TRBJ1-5,TGTGCCAGCAGTTTTGGAGGGTATCAGCCCCAGCATTTT,CASSFGGYQPQHF
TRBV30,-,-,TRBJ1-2,TGTGCCTGGAGTGGTGGAAACGACAGAAACTATGGCTACACCTTC,CAWSGGNDRNYGYTF
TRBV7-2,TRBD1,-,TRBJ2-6,TGTGCCAGCAGCAAACCACCGGGACAGGGGGACAACGTCCTGACTTTC,CASSKPPGQGDNVLTF
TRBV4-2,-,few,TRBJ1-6,TGTGCCAGCAGCCAAGAGCGACAGCCTAATTCACCCCTCCACTTT,CASSQERQPNSPLHF